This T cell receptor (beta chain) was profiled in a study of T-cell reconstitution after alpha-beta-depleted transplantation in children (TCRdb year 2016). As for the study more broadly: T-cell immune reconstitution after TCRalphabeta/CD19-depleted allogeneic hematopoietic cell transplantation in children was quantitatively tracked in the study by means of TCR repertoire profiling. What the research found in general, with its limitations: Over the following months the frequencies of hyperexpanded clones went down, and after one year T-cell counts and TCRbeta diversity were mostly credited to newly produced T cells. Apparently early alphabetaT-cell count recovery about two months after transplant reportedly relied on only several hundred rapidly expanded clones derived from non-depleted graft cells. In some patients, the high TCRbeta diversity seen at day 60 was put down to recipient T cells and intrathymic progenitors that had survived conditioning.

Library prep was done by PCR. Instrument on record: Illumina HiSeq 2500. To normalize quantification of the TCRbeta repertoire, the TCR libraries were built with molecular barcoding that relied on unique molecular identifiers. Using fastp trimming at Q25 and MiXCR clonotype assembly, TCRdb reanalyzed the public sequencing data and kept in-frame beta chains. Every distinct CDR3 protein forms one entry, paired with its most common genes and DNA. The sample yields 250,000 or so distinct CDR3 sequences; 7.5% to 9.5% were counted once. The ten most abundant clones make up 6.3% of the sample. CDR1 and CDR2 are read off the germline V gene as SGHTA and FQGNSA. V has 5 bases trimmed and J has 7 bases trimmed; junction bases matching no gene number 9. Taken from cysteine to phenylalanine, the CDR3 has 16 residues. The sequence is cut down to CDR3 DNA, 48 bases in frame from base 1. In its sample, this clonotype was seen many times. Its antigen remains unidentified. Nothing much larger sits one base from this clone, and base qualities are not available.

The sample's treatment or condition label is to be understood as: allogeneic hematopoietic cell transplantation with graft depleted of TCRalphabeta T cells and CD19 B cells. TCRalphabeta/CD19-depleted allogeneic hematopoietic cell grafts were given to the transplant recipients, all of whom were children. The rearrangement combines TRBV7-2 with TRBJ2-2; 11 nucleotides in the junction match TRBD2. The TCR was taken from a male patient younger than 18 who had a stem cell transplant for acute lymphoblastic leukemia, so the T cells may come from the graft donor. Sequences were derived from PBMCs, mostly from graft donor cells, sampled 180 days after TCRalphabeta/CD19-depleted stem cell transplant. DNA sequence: TGTGCCAGCAGCACCTCTAGCGGGGGGAAACACGGGGAGCTGTTTTTT. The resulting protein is CASSTSSGGKHGELFF.